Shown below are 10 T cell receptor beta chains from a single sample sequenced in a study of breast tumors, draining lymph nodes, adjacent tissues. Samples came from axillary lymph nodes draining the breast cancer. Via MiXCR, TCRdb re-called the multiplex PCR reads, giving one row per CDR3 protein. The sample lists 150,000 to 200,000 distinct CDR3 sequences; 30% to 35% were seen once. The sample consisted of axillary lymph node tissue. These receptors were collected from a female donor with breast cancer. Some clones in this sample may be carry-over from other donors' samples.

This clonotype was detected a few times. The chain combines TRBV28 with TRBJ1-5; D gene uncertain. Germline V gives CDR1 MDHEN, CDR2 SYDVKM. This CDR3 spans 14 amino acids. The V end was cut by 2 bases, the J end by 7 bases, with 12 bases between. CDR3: CASSLQAFWQPQHF. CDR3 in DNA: TGTGCCAGCAGTTTACAGGCCTTCTGGCAGCCCCAGCATTTT.

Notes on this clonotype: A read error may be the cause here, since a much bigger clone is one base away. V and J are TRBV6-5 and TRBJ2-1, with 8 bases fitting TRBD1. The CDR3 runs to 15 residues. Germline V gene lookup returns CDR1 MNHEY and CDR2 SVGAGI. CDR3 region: CASRFRDRSYNEQLF. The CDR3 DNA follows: TGTGCCAGCAGATTCCGGGACAGGAGCTACAATGAGCAGCTCTTC.

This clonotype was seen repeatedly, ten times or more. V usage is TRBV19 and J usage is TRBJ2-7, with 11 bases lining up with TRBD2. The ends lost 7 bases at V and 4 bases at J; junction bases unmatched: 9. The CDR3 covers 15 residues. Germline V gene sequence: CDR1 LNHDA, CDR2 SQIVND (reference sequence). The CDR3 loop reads CASTDASSGRYEQYF. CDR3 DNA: TGTGCCAGTACCGATGCTTCTAGCGGGAGGTACGAGCAGTACTTC.

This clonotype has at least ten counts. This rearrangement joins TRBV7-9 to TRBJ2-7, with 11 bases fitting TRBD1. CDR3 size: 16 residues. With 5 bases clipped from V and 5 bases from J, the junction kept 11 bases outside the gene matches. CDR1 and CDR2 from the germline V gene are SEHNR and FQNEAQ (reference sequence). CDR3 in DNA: TGTGCCAGCAGCACCGGACAGGGGGCGAGGATCCACGAGCAGTACTTC. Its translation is CASSTGQGARIHEQYF. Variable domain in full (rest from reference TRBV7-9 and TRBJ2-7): DTGVSQNPRHKITKRGQNVTFRCDPISEHNRLYWYRQTLGQGPEFLTYFQNEAQLEKSRLLSDRFSAERPKGSFSTLEIQRTEQGDSAMYLCASSTGQGARIHEQYFGPGTRLTVT.

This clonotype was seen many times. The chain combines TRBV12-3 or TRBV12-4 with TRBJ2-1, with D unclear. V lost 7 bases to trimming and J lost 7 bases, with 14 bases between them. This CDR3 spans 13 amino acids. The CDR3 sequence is CASIAPNGNEQFF. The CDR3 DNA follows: TGTGCCAGCATTGCCCCGAACGGGAATGAGCAGTTCTTC.

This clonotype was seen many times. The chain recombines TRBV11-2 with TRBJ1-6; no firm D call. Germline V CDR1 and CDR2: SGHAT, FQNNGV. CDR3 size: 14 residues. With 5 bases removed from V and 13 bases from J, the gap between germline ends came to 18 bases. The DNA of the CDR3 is TGTGCCAGCAGCCCCCATCAATCCGTGGCCCCCCTCCACTTT. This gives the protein CASSPHQSVAPLHF.

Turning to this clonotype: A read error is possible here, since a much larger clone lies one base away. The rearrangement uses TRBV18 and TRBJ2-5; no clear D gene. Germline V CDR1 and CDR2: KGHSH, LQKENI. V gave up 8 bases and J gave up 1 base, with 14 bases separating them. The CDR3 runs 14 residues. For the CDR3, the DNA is TGTGCCAGCCCACTCGGGCCCCCCCAAGAGACCCAGTACTTC. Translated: CASPLGPPQETQYF.

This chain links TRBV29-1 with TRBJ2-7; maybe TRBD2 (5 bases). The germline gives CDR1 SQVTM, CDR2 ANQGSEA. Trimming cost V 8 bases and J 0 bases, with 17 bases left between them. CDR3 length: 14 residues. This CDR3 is CSIGRTGGSYEQYF. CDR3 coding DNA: TGCAGCATTGGTCGGACTGGCGGCTCCTACGAGCAGTACTTC.

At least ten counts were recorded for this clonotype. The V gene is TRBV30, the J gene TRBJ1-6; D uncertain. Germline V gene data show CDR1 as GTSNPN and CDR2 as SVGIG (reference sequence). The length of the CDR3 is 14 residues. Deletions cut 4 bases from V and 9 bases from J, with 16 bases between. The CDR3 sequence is CAWNRWGSGSPLHF. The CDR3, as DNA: TGTGCCTGGAATCGGTGGGGTTCCGGTTCACCCCTCCACTTT.

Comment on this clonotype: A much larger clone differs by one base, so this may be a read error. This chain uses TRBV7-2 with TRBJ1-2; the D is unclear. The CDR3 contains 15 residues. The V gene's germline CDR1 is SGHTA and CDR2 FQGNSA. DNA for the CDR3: TGTGCCAGCAGCTTACTTAGGACGGCCTACTATGGCTACCCCTTC. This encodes CASSLLRTAYYGYPF. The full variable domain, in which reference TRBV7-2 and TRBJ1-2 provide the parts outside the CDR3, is GAGVSQSPSNKVTEKGKDVELRCDPISGHTALYWYRQSLGQGLEFLIYFQGNSAPDKSGLPSDRFSAERTGGSVSTLTIQRTQQEDSAVYLCASSLLRTAYYGYPFGSGTRLTVV.